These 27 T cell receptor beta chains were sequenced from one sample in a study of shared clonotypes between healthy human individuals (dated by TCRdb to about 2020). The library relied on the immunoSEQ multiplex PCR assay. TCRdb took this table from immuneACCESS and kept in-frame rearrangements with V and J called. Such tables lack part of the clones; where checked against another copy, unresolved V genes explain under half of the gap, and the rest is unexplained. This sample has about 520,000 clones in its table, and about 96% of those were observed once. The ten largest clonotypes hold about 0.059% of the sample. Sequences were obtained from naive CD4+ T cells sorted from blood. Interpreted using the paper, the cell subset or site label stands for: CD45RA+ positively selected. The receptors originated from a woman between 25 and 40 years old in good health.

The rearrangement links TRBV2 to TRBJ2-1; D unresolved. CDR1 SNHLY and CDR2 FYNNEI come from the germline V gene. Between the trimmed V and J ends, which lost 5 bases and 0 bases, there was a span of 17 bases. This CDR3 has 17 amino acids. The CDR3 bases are TGTGCCAGCAGTTGGGCGGCGGTGGGGTCCTCCTACAATGAGCAGTTCTTC. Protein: CASSWAAVGSSYNEQFF. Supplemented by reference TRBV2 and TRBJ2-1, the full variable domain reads EPEVTQTPSHQVTQMGQEVILRCVPISNHLYFYWYRQILGQKVEFLVSFYNNEISEKSEIFDDQFSVERPDGSNFTLKIRSTKLEDSAMYFCASSWAAVGSSYNEQFFGPGTRLTVL.

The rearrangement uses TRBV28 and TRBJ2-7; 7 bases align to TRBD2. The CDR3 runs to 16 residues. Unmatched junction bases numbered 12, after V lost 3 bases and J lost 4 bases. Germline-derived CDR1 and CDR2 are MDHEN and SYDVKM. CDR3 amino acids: CASSLGGGVLVYEQYF. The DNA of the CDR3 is TGTGCCAGCAGTTTGGGGGGGGGTGTCCTGGTATACGAGCAGTACTTC.

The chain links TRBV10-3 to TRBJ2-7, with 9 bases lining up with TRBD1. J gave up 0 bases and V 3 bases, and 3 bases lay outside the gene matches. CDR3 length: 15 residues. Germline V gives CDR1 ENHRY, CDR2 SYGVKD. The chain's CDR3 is CAISDPGQGSYEQYF. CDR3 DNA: TGTGCCATCAGTGACCCGGGACAGGGCTCCTACGAGCAGTACTTC.

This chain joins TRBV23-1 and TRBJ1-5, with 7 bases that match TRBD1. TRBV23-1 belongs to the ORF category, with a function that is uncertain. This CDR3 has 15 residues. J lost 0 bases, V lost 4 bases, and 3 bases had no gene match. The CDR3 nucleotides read TGCGCCAGCAGTCCGGGACAGCTTAGCAATCAGCCCCAGCATTTT. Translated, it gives CASSPGQLSNQPQHF.

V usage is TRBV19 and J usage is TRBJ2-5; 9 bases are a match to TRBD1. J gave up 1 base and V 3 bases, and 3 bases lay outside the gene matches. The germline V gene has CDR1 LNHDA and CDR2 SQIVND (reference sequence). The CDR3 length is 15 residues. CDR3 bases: TGTGCCAGTAGTATCGGGGACAGGGCCCAAGAGACCCAGTACTTC. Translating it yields CASSIGDRAQETQYF.

The CDR3 sequence is CASSIQGRETQYF. CDR3 nucleotide sequence: TGTGCCAGCAGTATACAGGGGAGAGAGACCCAGTACTTC. This chain joins TRBV6-1 and TRBJ2-5, with 7 bases aligning to TRBD1. The CDR3 spans 13 residues. Germline V gene sequence: CDR1 MNHNS, CDR2 SASEGT. The junction had 4 bases not matched to a gene; V was cut back by 5 bases and J by 4 bases.

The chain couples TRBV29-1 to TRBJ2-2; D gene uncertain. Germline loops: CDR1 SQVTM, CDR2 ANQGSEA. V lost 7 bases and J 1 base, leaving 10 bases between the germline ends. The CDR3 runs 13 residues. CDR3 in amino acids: CSAQPRNTGELFF. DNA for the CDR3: TGCAGCGCGCAGCCCCGGAACACCGGGGAGCTGTTTTTT.

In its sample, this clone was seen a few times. The CDR3 nucleotides read TGTGCGGCCGGGACCGGAACCTACAATGAGCAGTTCTTC. Residues: CAAGTGTYNEQFF. The chain uses TRBV27 and TRBJ2-1; D may correspond to TRBD1 or TRBD2 (5 bases each). Germline CDR1 MNHEY, CDR2 SMNVEV (reference sequence). The CDR3 extends over 13 amino acids.

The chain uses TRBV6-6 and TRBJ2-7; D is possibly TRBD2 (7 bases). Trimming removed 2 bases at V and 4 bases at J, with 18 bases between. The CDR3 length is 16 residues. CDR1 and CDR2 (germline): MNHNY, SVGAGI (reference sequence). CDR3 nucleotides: TGTGCCAGCAGTTACAAGGTTGCGGGAGACAGGTACGAGCAGTACTTC. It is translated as CASSYKVAGDRYEQYF.

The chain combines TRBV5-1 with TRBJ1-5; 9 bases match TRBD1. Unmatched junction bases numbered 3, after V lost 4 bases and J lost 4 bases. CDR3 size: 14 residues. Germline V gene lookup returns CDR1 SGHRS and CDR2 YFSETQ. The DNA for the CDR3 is TGCGCCAGCAGCACCGGACAGGGGAATCAGCCCCAGCATTTT. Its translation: CASSTGQGNQPQHF.

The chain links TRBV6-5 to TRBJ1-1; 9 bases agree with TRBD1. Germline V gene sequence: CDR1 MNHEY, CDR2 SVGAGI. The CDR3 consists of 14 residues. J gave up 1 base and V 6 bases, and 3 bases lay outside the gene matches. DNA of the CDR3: TGTGCCAGCAGACCACAGGGGGCGAACACTGAAGCTTTCTTT. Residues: CASRPQGANTEAFF.

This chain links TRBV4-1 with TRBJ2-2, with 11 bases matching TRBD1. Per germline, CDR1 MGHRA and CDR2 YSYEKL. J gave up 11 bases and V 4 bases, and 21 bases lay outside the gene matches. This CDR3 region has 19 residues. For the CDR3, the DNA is TGCGCCAGCAGCCCACAGGTTTCCGGGACAGGGGGGTTCCCTGGCGAGCTGTTTTTT. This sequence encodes CASSPQVSGTGGFPGELFF.

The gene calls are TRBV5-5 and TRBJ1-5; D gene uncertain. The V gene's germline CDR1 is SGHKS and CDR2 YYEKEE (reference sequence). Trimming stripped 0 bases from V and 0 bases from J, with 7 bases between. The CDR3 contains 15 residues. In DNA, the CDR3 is TGTGCCAGCAGCTTGGTTGCGGATAGCAATCAGCCCCAGCATTTT. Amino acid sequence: CASSLVADSNQPQHF.

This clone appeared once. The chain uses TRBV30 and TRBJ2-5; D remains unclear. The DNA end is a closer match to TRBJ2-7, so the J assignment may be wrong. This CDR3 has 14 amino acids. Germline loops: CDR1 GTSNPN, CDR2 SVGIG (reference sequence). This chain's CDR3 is CAWSVRLQSYEQYF. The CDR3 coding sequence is TGTGCCTGGAGTGTGAGACTCCAGTCCTACGAGCAGTACTTC.

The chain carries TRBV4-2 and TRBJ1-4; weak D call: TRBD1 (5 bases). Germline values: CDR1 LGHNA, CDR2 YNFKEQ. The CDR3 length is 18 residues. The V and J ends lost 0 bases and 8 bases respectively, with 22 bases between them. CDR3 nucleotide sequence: TGTGCCAGCAGCCAAGATCTTACGGGACCCCCGGGGGACGAAAAACTGTTTTTT. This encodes CASSQDLTGPPGDEKLFF.

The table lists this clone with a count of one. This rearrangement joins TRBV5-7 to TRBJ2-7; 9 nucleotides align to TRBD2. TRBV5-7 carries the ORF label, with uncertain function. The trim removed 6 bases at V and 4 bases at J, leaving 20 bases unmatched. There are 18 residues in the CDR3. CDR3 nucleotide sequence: TGTGCCAGCACCTCCGGTCCGCTAGCGGGAAAAGGTTGGTACGAGCAGTACTTC. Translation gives CASTSGPLAGKGWYEQYF.

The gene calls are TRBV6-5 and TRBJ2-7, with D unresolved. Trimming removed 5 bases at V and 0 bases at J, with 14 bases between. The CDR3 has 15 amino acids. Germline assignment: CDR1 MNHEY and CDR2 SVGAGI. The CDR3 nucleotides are TGTGCCAGCAGTGTACGACACGGTAGCTCCTACGAGCAGTACTTC. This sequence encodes CASSVRHGSSYEQYF.

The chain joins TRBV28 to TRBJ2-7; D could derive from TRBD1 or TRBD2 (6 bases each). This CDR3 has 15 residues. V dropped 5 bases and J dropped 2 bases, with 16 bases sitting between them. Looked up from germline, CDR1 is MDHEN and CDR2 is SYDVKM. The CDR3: CASSGGPPLTYEQYF. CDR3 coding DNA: TGTGCCAGCAGTGGGGGGCCTCCGCTTACCTACGAGCAGTACTTC. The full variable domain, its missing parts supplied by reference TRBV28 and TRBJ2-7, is DVKVTQSSRYLVKRTGEKVFLECVQDMDHENMFWYRQDPGLGLRLIYFSYDVKMKEKGDIPEGYSVSREKKERFSLILESASTNQTSMYLCASSGGPPLTYEQYFGPGTRLTVT.

CDR3 sequence (DNA): TGTGCCAGTACAGGGTTCCAAGAGACCCAGTACTTC. It encodes CASTGFQETQYF. The V and J genes are TRBV6-1 and TRBJ2-5; D is perhaps TRBD1 (6 bases). From germline, CDR1 is MNHNS and CDR2 SASEGT. Trimming stripped 9 bases from V and 1 base from J, with 9 bases between. The CDR3 extends over 12 amino acids.

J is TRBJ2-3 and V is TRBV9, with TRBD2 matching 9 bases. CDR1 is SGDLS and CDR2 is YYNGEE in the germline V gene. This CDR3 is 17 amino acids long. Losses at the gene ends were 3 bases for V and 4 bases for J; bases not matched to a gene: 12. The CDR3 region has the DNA TGTGCCAGCAGCGCCCGTAGCGGGAGTCCCTTCGCAGATACGCAGTATTTT. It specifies CASSARSGSPFADTQYF.

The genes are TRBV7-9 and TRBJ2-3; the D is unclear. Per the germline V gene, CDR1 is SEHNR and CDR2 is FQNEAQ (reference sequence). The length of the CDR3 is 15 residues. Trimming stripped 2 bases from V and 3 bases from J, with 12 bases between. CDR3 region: CASSLLAVETDTQYF. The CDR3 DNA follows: TGTGCCAGCAGCTTATTAGCAGTTGAAACAGATACGCAGTATTTT.

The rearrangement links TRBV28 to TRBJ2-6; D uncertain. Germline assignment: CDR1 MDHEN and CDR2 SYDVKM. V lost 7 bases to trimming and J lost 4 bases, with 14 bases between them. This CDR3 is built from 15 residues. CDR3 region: CASIERAFGANVLTF. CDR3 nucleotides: TGTGCCAGCATCGAAAGGGCATTCGGGGCCAACGTCCTGACTTTC.

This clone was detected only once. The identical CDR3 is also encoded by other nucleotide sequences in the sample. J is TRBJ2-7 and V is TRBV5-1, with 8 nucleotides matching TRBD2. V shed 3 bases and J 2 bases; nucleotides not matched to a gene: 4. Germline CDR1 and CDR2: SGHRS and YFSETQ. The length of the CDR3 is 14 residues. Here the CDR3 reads CASSSSGSAYEQYF. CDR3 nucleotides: TGCGCCAGCAGCTCCAGCGGGAGCGCCTACGAGCAGTACTTC.

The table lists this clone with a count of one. CDR3 loop: CASRGPDGGYTF. The CDR3 region has the DNA TGTGCCAGCAGAGGACCCGACGGGGGCTACACCTTC. The V gene is TRBV2, the J gene TRBJ1-2; D gene unclear. The CDR3 runs 12 residues. Trimming stripped 6 bases from V and 8 bases from J, with 13 bases between. Looked up from germline, CDR1 is SNHLY and CDR2 is FYNNEI. Full variable domain (missing parts from reference TRBV2 and TRBJ1-2): EPEVTQTPSHQVTQMGQEVILRCVPISNHLYFYWYRQILGQKVEFLVSFYNNEISEKSEIFDDQFSVERPDGSNFTLKIRSTKLEDSAMYFCASRGPDGGYTFGSGTRLTVV.

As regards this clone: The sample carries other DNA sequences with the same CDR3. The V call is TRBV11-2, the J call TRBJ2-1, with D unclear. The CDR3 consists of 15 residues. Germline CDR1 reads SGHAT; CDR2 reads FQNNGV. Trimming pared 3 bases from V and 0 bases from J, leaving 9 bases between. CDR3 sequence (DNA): TGTGCCAGCAGCTTTGGCGGAAGCTCCTACAATGAGCAGTTCTTC. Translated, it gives CASSFGGSSYNEQFF.

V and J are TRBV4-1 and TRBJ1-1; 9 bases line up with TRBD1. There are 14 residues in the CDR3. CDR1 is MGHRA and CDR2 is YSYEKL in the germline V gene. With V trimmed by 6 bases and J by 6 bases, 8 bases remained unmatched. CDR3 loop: CASRGQGLGPEAFF. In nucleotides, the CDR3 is TGCGCCAGCAGAGGACAGGGGTTGGGCCCTGAAGCTTTCTTT.

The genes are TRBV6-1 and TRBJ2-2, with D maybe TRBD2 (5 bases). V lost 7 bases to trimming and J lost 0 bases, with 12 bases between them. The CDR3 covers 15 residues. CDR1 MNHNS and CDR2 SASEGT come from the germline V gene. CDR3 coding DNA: TGTGCCAGCACCTTCGGGGTTACGAACACCGGGGAGCTGTTTTTT. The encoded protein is CASTFGVTNTGELFF.